This passage covers 19 T cell receptor beta chains from one sample sequenced in a study of T cells expressing NK-cell markers. Reanalyzing the 5' RACE reads, TCRdb keeps one entry per CDR3 protein, without DNA. The table lists 150,000 or so distinct CDR3 sequences, with 37% in the top ten. The specimen sequenced was blood T cells: a sorted CD56 or NKG2C T cell subset, CD4+ or CD8+ T cells, or bulk PBMC T cells (not recorded which). All receptors derive from a woman between 50 and 59 years old in good health.

The rearrangement uses TRBV6-5 and TRBJ1-2. Germline CDR1 reads MNHEY; CDR2 reads SVGAGI. CDR3 length equals 11 residues. CDR3 sequence reads: CASSGLYGYTF.

The CDR3 is CASSPGTVNSPLHF. The chain has TRBV12-3 or TRBV12-4 and TRBJ1-6; lacking DNA, the TRBD1 call made by TCRdb goes unchecked. The CDR3 covers 14 residues.

This chain connects TRBV7-9 to TRBJ2-1; TCRdb proposes TRBD1, but this gene call is untestable without DNA. The length of the CDR3 is 15 residues. CDR1 is SEHNR, CDR2 FQNEAQ, per germline (reference sequence). The CDR3 spells CASSLGAGGPYEQFF.

This chain connects TRBV24-1 to TRBJ2-1; TCRdb picks TRBD1, but there is no DNA to check that call. The germline CDR1 and CDR2 sequences are KGHDR and SFDVKD. CDR3 length: 14 amino acids. The CDR3 spells CATSGALIHNEQFF.

CDR3 amino acids: CASRNYDREEETQYF. The chain employs TRBV7-8 and TRBJ2-5; the D gene TCRdb calls, TRBD1, cannot be checked with no DNA. Germline CDR1 reads SGHVS; CDR2 reads FQNEAQ. The CDR3 is made up of 15 amino acids.

The V call is TRBV12-3 or TRBV12-4, the J call TRBJ1-5; the TRBD1 assignment by TCRdb is unverifiable without DNA. The CDR3 has 14 residues. The CDR3 loop reads CASSLTGGLQPQHF.

The chain employs TRBV3-1 and TRBJ2-7; as DNA is missing, the TRBD2 call by TCRdb cannot be tested. The germline V gene encodes CDR1 LGHDT and CDR2 YNNKEL (reference sequence). CDR3 size: 18 residues. The CDR3: CASSPAGLAGGVSYEQYF.

This chain links TRBV29-1 with TRBJ1-2; as DNA is missing, the TRBD1 call by TCRdb cannot be tested. The CDR3 loop spans 17 amino acids. Germline V lookup: CDR1 SQVTM, CDR2 ANQGSEA. The chain's CDR3 is CSVEDQGWTGSAFGYTF.

The chain carries TRBV20-1 and TRBJ1-4; TCRdb gives TRBD1 as the D gene, but with no DNA this cannot be confirmed. CDR1 and CDR2 from the germline V gene are DFQATT and SNEGSKA (reference sequence). There are 14 residues in the CDR3. The CDR3: CSARLPGSNEKLFF.

V is TRBV29-1 and J is TRBJ1-2; the TCRdb call, TRBD1, lacks DNA for checking. The CDR3 covers 13 residues. CDR1 is SQVTM, CDR2 ANQGSEA, per germline. This CDR3 is CSVEEPPWEGYTF.

The V call is TRBV6-5, the J call TRBJ1-3. CDR3 length: 15 residues. The V gene's germline CDR1 is MNHEY and CDR2 SVGAGI. CDR3 residues: CASSYSPGLVDTIYF.

The chain has TRBV28 and TRBJ1-5. CDR3 length: 16 residues. The germline V gene has CDR1 MDHEN and CDR2 SYDVKM. The CDR3 is CASSSGEDVSNQPQHF.

This chain connects TRBV19 to TRBJ2-5; the TCRdb call, TRBD1, lacks DNA for checking. Per the germline V gene, CDR1 is LNHDA and CDR2 is SQIVND (reference sequence). The CDR3 is 15 amino acids. CDR3 in amino acids: CASRGTVGREETQYF.

The V call is TRBV28, the J call TRBJ2-7; TCRdb designates TRBD2, a call that cannot be tested without DNA. Germline V CDR1 and CDR2: MDHEN, SYDVKM. The CDR3 sequence is 15 residues long. The chain's CDR3 is CASRPTNSAFYEQYF. The variable domain in full, completed from reference TRBV28 and TRBJ2-7, reads DVKVTQSSRYLVKRTGEKVFLECVQDMDHENMFWYRQDPGLGLRLIYFSYDVKMKEKGDIPEGYSVSREKKERFSLILESASTNQTSMYLCASRPTNSAFYEQYFGPGTRLTVT.

The rearrangement links TRBV3-1 to TRBJ2-3; TCRdb outputs TRBD2, but without DNA this stays unchecked. Per germline, CDR1 LGHDT and CDR2 YNNKEL (reference sequence). The CDR3 totals 18 residues. The chain's CDR3 is CASSVLGRTTGGRDTQYF.

The gene calls are TRBV7-9 and TRBJ2-7. The CDR3 is 13 amino acids. Germline CDR1 reads SEHNR; CDR2 reads FQNEAQ (reference sequence). CDR3 in amino acids: CASSLPTRHEQYF.

This chain links TRBV7-9 with TRBJ2-1; TCRdb's D gene call, TRBD2, goes unchecked for lack of DNA. Germline CDR1 is SEHNR and CDR2 is FQNEAQ (reference sequence). The CDR3 length is 16 residues. The CDR3 region is CASSPYSGRATNEQFF.

CDR3 protein: CASSGDSGQGYEQYF. The chain employs TRBV5-4 and TRBJ2-7; TCRdb's assignment of TRBD1 cannot be checked, as there is no DNA. Germline V lookup: CDR1 SGHNT, CDR2 YYREEE (reference sequence). The CDR3 covers 15 residues.

The chain is built from TRBV29-1 and TRBJ2-7; the TRBD1 assignment by TCRdb is unverifiable without DNA. The CDR3 is 14 amino acids. CDR1 and CDR2 (germline): SQVTM, ANQGSEA. The CDR3 is CSVVLVGTYYEQYF.